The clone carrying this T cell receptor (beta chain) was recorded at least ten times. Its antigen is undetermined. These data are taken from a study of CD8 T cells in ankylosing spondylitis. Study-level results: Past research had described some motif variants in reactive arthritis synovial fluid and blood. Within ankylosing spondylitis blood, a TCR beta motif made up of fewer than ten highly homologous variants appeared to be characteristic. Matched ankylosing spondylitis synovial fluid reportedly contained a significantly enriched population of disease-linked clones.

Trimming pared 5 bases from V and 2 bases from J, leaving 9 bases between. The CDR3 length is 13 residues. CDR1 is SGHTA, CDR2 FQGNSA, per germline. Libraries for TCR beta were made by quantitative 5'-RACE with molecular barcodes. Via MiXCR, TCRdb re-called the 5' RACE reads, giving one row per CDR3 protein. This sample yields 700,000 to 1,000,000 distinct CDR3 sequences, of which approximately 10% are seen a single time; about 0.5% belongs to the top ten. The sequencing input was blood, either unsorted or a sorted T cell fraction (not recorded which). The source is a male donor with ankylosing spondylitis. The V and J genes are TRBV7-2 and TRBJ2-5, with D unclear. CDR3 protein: CASSPRIQETQYF. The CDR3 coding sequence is TGTGCCAGCAGCCCGCGGATACAAGAGACCCAGTACTTC.